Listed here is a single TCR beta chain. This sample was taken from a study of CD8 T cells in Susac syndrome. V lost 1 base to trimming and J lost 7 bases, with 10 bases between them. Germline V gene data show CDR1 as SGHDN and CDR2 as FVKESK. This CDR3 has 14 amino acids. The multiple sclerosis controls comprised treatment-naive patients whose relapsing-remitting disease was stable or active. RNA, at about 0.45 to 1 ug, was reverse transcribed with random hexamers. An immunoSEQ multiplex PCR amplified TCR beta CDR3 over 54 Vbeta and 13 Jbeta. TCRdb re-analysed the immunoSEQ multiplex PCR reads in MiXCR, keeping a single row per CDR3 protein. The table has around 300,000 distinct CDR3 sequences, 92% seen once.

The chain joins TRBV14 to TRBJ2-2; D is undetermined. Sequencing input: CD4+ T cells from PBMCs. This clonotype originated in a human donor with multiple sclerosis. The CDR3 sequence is CASSQVSGFGELFF. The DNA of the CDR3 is TGTGCCAGCAGCCAAGTATCCGGGTTCGGGGAGCTGTTTTTT.